Listed here are 10 T cell receptor beta chains from one sample, sequenced in a study of blood T cell repertoires in COVID-19. The method was immunoSEQ multiplex PCR; TCRdb's version includes in-frame clones alone and lacks a portion of them. The sample records around 150,000 clones, about 86% being singletons. The sequenced material came from peripheral blood. Receptor source: a woman aged 40-49 years with acute or convalescent COVID-19.

This chain joins TRBV4-3 and TRBJ2-2; a possible D gene is TRBD1 (6 bases). CDR1 is LGHNA and CDR2 is YSLEER in the germline V gene. The CDR3 contains 15 residues. V was pared by 4 bases and J by 0 bases, with 9 bases between. The CDR3 reads CASSPGVSNTGELFF. CDR3 DNA: TGCGCCAGCAGCCCAGGGGTTTCGAACACCGGGGAGCTGTTTTTT.

The rearrangement uses TRBV4-1 and TRBJ1-4; possible D gene TRBD1, 6 bases. This CDR3 has 15 amino acids. V was cut by 6 bases and J by 8 bases, with 19 bases left in between. The germline gives CDR1 MGHRA, CDR2 YSYEKL. For the CDR3, the DNA is TGCGCCAGCAGTCCATTACAGGGCTGGGGCGAAAAACTGTTTTTT. This translates into CASSPLQGWGEKLFF.

This chain connects TRBV9 to TRBJ2-3; perhaps TRBD1 as D (6 bases). The CDR3 is made up of 15 amino acids. Germline V gives CDR1 SGDLS, CDR2 YYNGEE. V gave up 0 bases and J gave up 6 bases, with 14 bases separating them. The DNA of the CDR3 is TGTGCCAGCAGCGTAGTAGGGGGTCCTCGGGATACGCAGTATTTT. Amino acid sequence: CASSVVGGPRDTQYF.

The chain joins TRBV9 to TRBJ2-2; TRBD2 aligns across 10 bases. Trimming at V came to 5 bases and at J to 5 bases, leaving 6 bases not matched to a gene. The germline gives CDR1 SGDLS, CDR2 YYNGEE. The CDR3 runs to 15 residues. The CDR3 DNA is TGTGCCAGCAGAGGGGGGACTAGCGTAACCGGGGAGCTGTTTTTT. It is translated as CASRGGTSVTGELFF.

V usage is TRBV4-3 and J usage is TRBJ2-1; 7 nucleotides align to TRBD2. The trim removed 4 bases at V and 7 bases at J, leaving 16 bases unmatched. Germline V CDR1 and CDR2: LGHNA, YSLEER. The CDR3 is made up of 17 amino acids. CDR3 sequence: CASSRHFGAGALNEQFF. The CDR3 DNA sequence: TGCGCCAGCAGCCGCCACTTCGGGGCGGGAGCCCTAAATGAGCAGTTCTTC.

The rearrangement links TRBV4-2 to TRBJ2-1; D perhaps matches TRBD2 (5 bases). There are 17 residues in the CDR3. The germline gives CDR1 LGHNA, CDR2 YNFKEQ. Trimming removed 0 bases from V and 0 bases from J, with 12 bases in between. The CDR3 DNA reads as TGTGCCAGCAGCCAAGAAAGGAGCGGTAGCTCCTACAATGAGCAGTTCTTC. Protein sequence: CASSQERSGSSYNEQFF.

J is TRBJ1-4 and V is TRBV10-3; 8 bases agree with TRBD1. V trimming: 6 bases; J trimming: 3 bases; junction bases outside the gene matches: 3. In germline, CDR1 is ENHRY, CDR2 SYGVKD. The CDR3 runs 14 residues. The CDR3 region is CAISRGRSNEKLFF. The CDR3 DNA sequence: TGTGCCATCAGCAGGGGGCGGTCTAATGAAAAACTGTTTTTT.

This chain links TRBV13 with TRBJ1-3, with unresolved D. Per the germline V gene, CDR1 is PRHDT and CDR2 is FYEKMQ (reference sequence). V was trimmed by 3 bases and J by 0 bases, leaving 6 bases between them. The CDR3 is 14 residues long. The CDR3 DNA reads TGTGCCAGCAGCTTTTATCTCTCTGGAAACACCATATATTTT. Translated: CASSFYLSGNTIYF.

The gene calls are TRBV6-5 and TRBJ1-1; TRBD1 aligns across 9 bases. The CDR3 runs to 13 residues. The germline CDR1 and CDR2 sequences are MNHEY and SVGAGI. The junction had 6 bases not matched to a gene; V was cut back by 10 bases and J by 3 bases. The CDR3 sequence is CATWDRAHTEAFF. CDR3 DNA sequence: TGTGCCACCTGGGACAGGGCACACACTGAAGCTTTCTTT.

The rearrangement links TRBV21-1 to TRBJ2-7; the table calls TRBD1, which could not be checked here. TRBV21-1 is labeled a pseudogene. CDR3 length: 17 residues. The CDR3 here is CASSMGSGTGTLGEQYF. Written as DNA, the CDR3 is TGTGCCAGCAGCATGGGTTCCGGGACAGGGACCTTGGGTGAGCAGTACTTC.